This is a list of T cell receptor beta chains from one sample in a study of cytomegalovirus exposure and HLA in healthy donors. Sequencing used immunoSEQ multiplex PCR; TCRdb keeps in-frame clones, though not all of them. The table includes about 130,000 clones, roughly 80% detected once. The sample was PBMCs. These receptors were collected from a man aged 50 to 59 in good health and CMV-seronegative. CDR3s leave out the opening cysteine and the closing phenylalanine or tryptophan. Fields, in order: CDR3 length, V gene, CDR3 protein.

>9|TRBV5-4
ASSLQGKQY
>15|TRBV5-6
ASSLEGTPSSGNTIY
>14|TRBV11-2
ASSSRSTSGANVLT
>14|TRBV28
ASSYGGQGGGTEAF
>15|TRBV27
ASTIPWGVRGNQPQH
>15|TRBV5-1
ASSLGTSERNTGELF
>14|TRBV28
ASSRDPFGNTGELF
>12|TRBV5-1
ASSDRTGSHEQY
>11|TRBV6-5
ASSTTLNYGYT
>12|TRBV2
ASKGGANTGELF
>14|TRBV7-7
ASSLDASGGTDTQY
>14|TRBV7-6
ASSLDRLAGGHEQF
>13|TRBV25-1
ASSDGTGPGNTIY
>14|TRBV11-3
ASSIGTGLNTGELF
>13|TRBV5-1
ASSLQTPGTDTQY
>13|TRBV5-1
ASSSELVGTGELF
>13|TRBV18
ASSQEQARSEKLF
>13|TRBV15
ATSRDPGGSETQY
>13|TRBV30
AWSVSRGYNQPQH
>9|TRBV20-1
SERGRNGYT
>12|TRBV6-1
ASSGRDRGIEAF
>13|TRBV7-2
ASSSITSNTGELF
>11|TRBV28
ASVRDRVSKAF
>12|TRBV19
ASSIMGGGTEAF
>13|TRBV6-5
ASSKGSGVLDGYT
>11|TRBV7-9
ASSHGSGNEQF
>9|TRBV7-9
ASTTGNTIY
>11|TRBV29-1
SISAPNRGGYT
>14|TRBV7-9
ASSPLVATTQETQY
>13|TRBV15
ATSAYLTGGGEQY
>10|TRBV28
VTGTGGQPQH
>14|TRBV27
ASTPSMGQKTYEQY
>13|TRBV10-3
AISESRGGNQPQH
>14|TRBV2
ASRSGTRDSNQPQH
>11|TRBV5-1
ASSPNRGFEQY
>15|TRBV2
ASSAVKESDPSYEQY
>13|TRBV19
ASSPTATNTGELF
>16|TRBV19
ASSPGQGGIRGTDTQY
>12|TRBV5-4
ASSLGQYQETQY
>13|TRBV10-3
AISGGGRWSYEQY
>13|TRBV5-4
ASSAAGTGNSPLH
>11|TRBV6-1
ASSVGGFGEQY
>14|TRBV2
ASSGTSGSLQETQY
>12|TRBV5-4
ASSLIKNTGELF
>13|TRBV11-1
ASSWGLAGDETQY
>12|TRBV19
ASTTGGPYNEQF
>11|TRBV2
ASRVTDTGELF
>12|TRBV10-3
AISPDRGGYGYT
>12|TRBV7-8
ASSTRQIQETQY
>14|TRBV7-2
ASSLVVGQGTETQY
>12|TRBV19
ASSIIWGPYGYT
>12|TRBV7-9
ASSLRRDQETQY